Listed here is a single T cell receptor beta chain. The source of the sample is a study of blood T cell repertoires in COVID-19. Across the study: Sources were T cells, B-cell-depleted T cells, or PBMCs; the material itself was cDNA or gDNA.

Source study methods: Reference gene primer amplification yielded estimated nucleated cell counts. Clones were read by immunoSEQ multiplex PCR, and TCRdb kept only the in-frame ones, dropping some. The DNA was the basis for D and trimming; V, J and clone size are from that table. The table lists 71,000 or so clones, 90% of them singletons. The sequence was obtained from a woman younger than 30 with acute or convalescent COVID-19. The source material was peripheral blood.

The CDR3, as DNA: TGTGCCAGCAGCCAAGACCCGACAGGGTCCTACGGCTACACCTTC. Translation: CASSQDPTGSYGYTF. The chain combines TRBV3-1 (or the pseudogene TRBV3-2) with TRBJ1-2; 7 bases are shared with TRBD1. The CDR3 has 15 amino acids. J was trimmed by 8 bases and V by 0 bases; bases with no gene match: 9. CDR1 and CDR2 from the germline V gene are LGHDT and YNNKEL (reference sequence).